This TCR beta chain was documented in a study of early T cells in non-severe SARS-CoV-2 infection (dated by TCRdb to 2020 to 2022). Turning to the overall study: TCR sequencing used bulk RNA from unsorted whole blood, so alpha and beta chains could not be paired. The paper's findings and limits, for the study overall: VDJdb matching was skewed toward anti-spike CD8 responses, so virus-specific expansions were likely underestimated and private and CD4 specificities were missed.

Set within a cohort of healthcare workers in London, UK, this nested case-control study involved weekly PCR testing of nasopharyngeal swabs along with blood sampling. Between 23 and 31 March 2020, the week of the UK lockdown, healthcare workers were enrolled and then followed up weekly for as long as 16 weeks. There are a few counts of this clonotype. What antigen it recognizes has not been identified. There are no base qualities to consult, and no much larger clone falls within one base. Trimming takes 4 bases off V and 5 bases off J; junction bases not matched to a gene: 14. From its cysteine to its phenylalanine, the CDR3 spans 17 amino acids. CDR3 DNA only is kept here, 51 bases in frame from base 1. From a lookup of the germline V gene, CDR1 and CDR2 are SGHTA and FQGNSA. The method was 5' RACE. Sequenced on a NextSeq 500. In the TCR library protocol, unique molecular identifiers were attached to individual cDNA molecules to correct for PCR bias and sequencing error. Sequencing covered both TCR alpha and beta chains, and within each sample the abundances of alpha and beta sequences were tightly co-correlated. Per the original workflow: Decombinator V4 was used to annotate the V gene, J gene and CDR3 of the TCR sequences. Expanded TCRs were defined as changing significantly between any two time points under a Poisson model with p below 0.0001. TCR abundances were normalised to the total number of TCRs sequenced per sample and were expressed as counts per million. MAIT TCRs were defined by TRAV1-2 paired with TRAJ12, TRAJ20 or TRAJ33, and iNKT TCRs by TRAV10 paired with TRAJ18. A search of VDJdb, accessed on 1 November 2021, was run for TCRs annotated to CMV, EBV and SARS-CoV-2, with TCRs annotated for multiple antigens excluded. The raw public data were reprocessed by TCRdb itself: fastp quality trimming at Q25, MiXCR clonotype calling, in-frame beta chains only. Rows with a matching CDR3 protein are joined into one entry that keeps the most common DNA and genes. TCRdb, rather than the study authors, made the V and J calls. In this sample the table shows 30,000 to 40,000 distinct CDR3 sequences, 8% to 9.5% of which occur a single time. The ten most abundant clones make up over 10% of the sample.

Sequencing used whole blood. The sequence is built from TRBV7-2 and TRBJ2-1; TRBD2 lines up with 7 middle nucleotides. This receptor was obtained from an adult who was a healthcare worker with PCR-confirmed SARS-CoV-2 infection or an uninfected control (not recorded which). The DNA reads TGTGCCAGCAGCTCAAAGGGAGGGTTTTCGCCCAACAATGAGCAGTTCTTC. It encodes CASSSKGGFSPNNEQFF.